The subject of this entry is one TCR beta chain. The CDR3 is 13 residues long. The germline V and J ends were trimmed by 6 bases and 2 bases, with 11 bases remaining between them. Germline lookup yields CDR1 KGHSH and CDR2 LQKENI. Seattle participants joined during active infection and were tracked over time. In the source study's methods: Amplified reference gene primers provided the basis for estimating nucleated cell counts. The table came from immunoSEQ multiplex PCR; TCRdb's copy has only in-frame clones and leaves some out. V and J calls and clone size are those listed in that table; D and trimming were worked out from the DNA. This table holds roughly 200,000 clones, less than 85% found once. These data are taken from a study of blood T cell repertoires in COVID-19. Study overall: Italy, Spain and the United States were the sources of the convalescent and acute COVID-19 samples. PBMCs, B-cell-depleted T cells, or T cells provided the cDNA or gDNA that made up the material.

The chain uses TRBV18 and TRBJ2-7; D unresolved. Source material: peripheral blood. The TCR originated in a woman of 80 years or more with COVID-19, enrolled during active disease. In DNA form, the CDR3 reads TGTGCCAGCTCCCCAAGCCCGACCTACGAGCAGTACTTC. The encoded protein is CASSPSPTYEQYF.